The 12 T cell receptor beta chains reported below all come from one sample, sequenced in a study of cytomegalovirus exposure and HLA in healthy donors. The PCR used 60 Vbeta and 13 Jbeta primers. Method: immunoSEQ multiplex PCR; TCRdb's copy keeps in-frame clones and lacks some. The data contain 100,000 to 150,000 clones, roughly 85% of them singletons. Sequencing was done on a sample of PBMCs. These receptors were collected from a man aged 18 to 35 in good health and CMV-seropositive.

The gene calls are TRBV7-9 and TRBJ2-1; possible D gene TRBD2, 6 bases. This CDR3 region has 15 residues. CDR1 is SEHNR and CDR2 is FQNEAQ in the germline V gene (reference sequence). V lost 8 bases and J 0 bases, leaving 14 bases between the germline ends. Here the CDR3 reads CASGPGLLSYNEQFF. In nucleotides, the CDR3 is TGTGCCAGCGGGCCGGGACTCCTCTCCTACAATGAGCAGTTCTTC.

V gene TRBV6-1 combines with J gene TRBJ1-1; no firm D call. Germline V lookup: CDR1 MNHNS, CDR2 SASEGT. Trimming removed 7 bases at V and 2 bases at J, with 5 bases between. This CDR3 is 11 amino acids long. The CDR3 nucleotides read TGTGCCAGCATCAAAAACACTGAAGCTTTCTTT. Amino acids: CASIKNTEAFF.

CDR3 in amino acids: CASSKQGARGELFF. CDR3 in DNA: TGTGCCAGCAGCAAACAGGGGGCGCGGGGGGAGCTGTTTTTT. This chain joins TRBV11-2 and TRBJ2-2, with 9 positions matching TRBD1. The V segment lost 5 bases and the J segment 8 bases; nucleotides outside the gene matches: 6. CDR1 and CDR2 (germline): SGHAT, FQNNGV. There are 14 residues in the CDR3.

This clone was observed once. The gene calls are TRBV6-4 and TRBJ2-3; D remains unclear. The CDR3 covers 15 residues. Germline CDR1 reads MRHNA; CDR2 reads SNTAGT. Trimming cost V 0 bases and J 0 bases, with 7 bases left between them. Here the CDR3 DNA reads TGTGCCAGCAGTGACTCAGAGACTAGCACAGATACGCAGTATTTT. Its translation: CASSDSETSTDTQYF.

The CDR3, as DNA: TGTGCCAGCAGCATTCAAAGCGGTGGCTACACCTTC. Translating it yields CASSIQSGGYTF. V gene TRBV7-2 combines with J gene TRBJ1-2; unclear D gene. Trimming left V 5 bases short and J 7 bases short, with 11 bases between. Germline CDR1 and CDR2: SGHTA and FQGNSA. The CDR3 extends over 12 amino acids.

This chain connects TRBV18 to TRBJ1-4; perhaps TRBD1 as D (6 bases). Per the germline V gene, CDR1 is KGHSH and CDR2 is LQKENI. Between the trimmed V and J ends, which lost 2 bases and 5 bases, there was a span of 9 bases. The length of the CDR3 is 14 residues. CDR3 region: CASSPFRGNEKLFF. CDR3 nucleotide sequence: TGTGCCAGCTCACCATTTAGGGGGAATGAAAAACTGTTTTTT. The whole variable domain, remainder taken from reference TRBV18 and TRBJ1-4, is NAGVMQNPRHLVRRRGQEARLRCSPMKGHSHVYWYRQLPEEGLKFMVYLQKENIIDESGMPKERFSAEFPKEGPSILRIQQVVRGDSAAYFCASSPFRGNEKLFFGSGTQLSVL.

The rearrangement joins TRBV7-9 to TRBJ2-6, with D possibly matching TRBD2 (5 bases). V lost 6 bases and J lost 10, with 10 bases in between. Germline values: CDR1 SEHNR, CDR2 FQNEAQ (reference sequence). The CDR3 runs 12 residues. CDR3 in amino acids: CASSRERNVLTF. Here the CDR3 DNA reads TGTGCCAGCAGTCGAGAGCGGAACGTCCTGACTTTC.

The gene calls are TRBV4-1 and TRBJ2-5; no firm D call. The CDR3 spans 14 residues. The V and J ends lost 0 bases and 5 bases respectively, with 10 bases between them. Germline CDR1 MGHRA, CDR2 YSYEKL. The CDR3 DNA sequence: TGCGCCAGCAGCCAAGATCGGCCGGGTGAGACCCAGTACTTC. This codes for CASSQDRPGETQYF.

Here the CDR3 reads CASSPDNQAYEQYF. The CDR3 DNA is TGTGCCAGCAGCCCCGACAACCAAGCCTACGAGCAGTACTTC. This chain connects TRBV5-4 to TRBJ2-7; D call uncertain. The CDR3 runs 14 residues. Germline CDR1 is SGHNT and CDR2 is YYREEE (reference sequence). Trimming cost V 4 bases and J 2 bases, with 13 bases left between them.

A few counts support this clone. The chain has TRBV11-2 and TRBJ2-2, with D possibly TRBD1 on 5 matching bases. This CDR3 is 15 amino acids long. Germline V gives CDR1 SGHAT, CDR2 FQNNGV. V was shortened by 5 bases and J by 3 bases, with 13 bases between the two germline ends. The CDR3 DNA follows: TGTGCCAGCAGCAACAGACAGCTGGACACCGGGGAGCTGTTTTTT. This translates into CASSNRQLDTGELFF.

The chain links TRBV5-1 to TRBJ1-1; 12 nucleotides agree with TRBD1. CDR1 and CDR2 from the germline V gene are SGHRS and YFSETQ. This CDR3 has 16 amino acids. V lost 4 bases and J lost 4; bases outside the gene matches: 8. For the CDR3, the DNA is TGCGCCAGCAGCACCTCCGGGACAGGGGGCGTCACTGAAGCTTTCTTT. It is translated as CASSTSGTGGVTEAFF. Complete variable domain (other parts from reference TRBV5-1 and TRBJ1-1): KAGVTQTPRYLIKTRGQQVTLSCSPISGHRSVSWYQQTPGQGLQFLFEYFSETQRNKGNFPGRFSGRQFSNSRSEMNVSTLELGDSALYLCASSTSGTGGVTEAFFGQGTRLTVV.

This chain connects TRBV7-9 to TRBJ1-4; D ambiguous. Germline CDR1 reads SEHNR; CDR2 reads FQNEAQ (reference sequence). Trimming took 5 bases from V and 0 from J, leaving 7 bases between them. This CDR3 region has 14 residues. CDR3 in amino acids: CASSIHTTNEKLFF. The CDR3 region has the DNA TGTGCCAGCAGCATACACACAACTAATGAAAAACTGTTTTTT.